This T cell receptor (beta chain) was sequenced in a study of control samples from healthy donors and cancer patients. Using immunoSEQ multiplex PCR, the repertoire was profiled, and TCRdb retains in-frame clones only, with some absent. The table has under 50,000 clones, approximately 89% seen once. The sequencing input was PBMCs. The TCR comes from a woman in her fifties or sixties with lung cancer.

This CDR3 reads CASSLISENIQYF. CDR3 DNA: TGCGCCAGCAGCTTGATTAGCGAAAACATTCAGTACTTC. The chain joins TRBV5-1 to TRBJ2-4; tentatively, D is TRBD2 (5 bases). From germline, CDR1 is SGHRS and CDR2 YFSETQ. The ends were cut back, 1 base at V and 5 bases at J, with 7 bases in the middle. The CDR3 spans 13 residues.